Listed here are 7 T cell receptor beta chains from one sample, sequenced in a study of T cell repertoires in cytomegalovirus infection. Each CDR3 protein is one row after TCRdb ran MiXCR on the reads. The sample contains 900,000 to 950,000 distinct CDR3 sequences, roughly 31% of which appear only once. No antigen is known for these receptors. This specimen consisted of cultured CD8+ T cells from PBMCs, obtained from culture after CMV antigen stimulation. The receptors derive from a human donor in good health (CMV status not recorded). Some clones in this sample may be carry-over from other donors' samples.

This clonotype was detected only a few times. The J gene is TRBJ2-2, the V gene TRBV19, with TRBD1 as a possible D gene (5 bases). V lost 7 bases and J lost 1, with 13 bases in between. Germline V gene data show CDR1 as LNHDA and CDR2 as SQIVND (reference sequence). The CDR3 extends over 15 amino acids. CDR3 sequence (DNA): TGTGCCAGTATAGGGGAAAGTATGAACACCGGGGAGCTGTTTTTT. This encodes CASIGESMNTGELFF.

The chain joins TRBV4-3 to TRBJ2-1; a weak D match, TRBD2 (7 bases). Between the trimmed V and J ends, which lost 0 bases and 12 bases, there was a span of 15 bases. CDR3 length equals 14 residues. Germline CDR1 reads LGHNA; CDR2 reads YSLEER. CDR3 in DNA: TGCGCCAGCAGCCAAGATGGGGGGGGGCTCCTGCAGTTCTTC. It specifies CASSQDGGGLLQFF.

This clonotype was picked up many times. The chain employs TRBV7-9 and TRBJ1-1; 7 bases align to TRBD1. J was trimmed by 4 bases and V by 7 bases; bases with no gene match: 24. This CDR3 region has 19 residues. Germline CDR1 and CDR2: SEHNR and FQNEAQ (reference sequence). DNA for the CDR3: TGTGCCAGCACAGGTCCTGGGGCAGGGGGGCACTCAAGCAGCACTGAAGCTTTCTTT. It encodes CASTGPGAGGHSSSTEAFF.

Points on this clonotype: It may be a read error: a sequence one base away is much more abundant. As DNA, the CDR3 is TGTGTCAGCCGAGCGGGACCCTCTGGGGCCAACGTCCTGACTTTC. Protein sequence: CVSRAGPSGANVLTF. V gene TRBV7-6 combines with J gene TRBJ2-6; TRBD2 aligns across 7 bases. CDR1 is SGHVS and CDR2 is FNYEAQ in the germline V gene. The CDR3 has 15 residues.

This clonotype was seen repeatedly, ten times or more. This chain links TRBV12-3 or TRBV12-4 with TRBJ1-2; the match to TRBD1 covers 9 bases. This CDR3 region has 19 residues. Germline trimming cut 7 bases from V and 2 bases from J; bases unmatched to any gene: 20. The CDR3 bases are TGTGCCAGCACCTACGGTCCAGAAGCCGGGACAGGGAAAAACTATGGCTACACCTTC. It translates to CASTYGPEAGTGKNYGYTF.

The V call is TRBV7-6, the J call TRBJ1-4; maybe TRBD1 (5 bases). Germline V gene lookup returns CDR1 SGHVS and CDR2 FNYEAQ. This CDR3 spans 14 amino acids. The V end was cut by 2 bases, the J end by 4 bases, with 8 bases between. The CDR3 loop is CASSLSTDNEKLFF. The DNA of the CDR3 is TGTGCCAGCAGCTTATCGACAGATAATGAAAAACTGTTTTTT.

DNA of the CDR3: TGTGCCAGCAGTTTATGGACAGGGGGTCAGCCCCAGCATTTT. The encoded protein is CASSLWTGGQPQHF. The genes are TRBV27 and TRBJ1-5; 10 bases align to TRBD1. V lost 1 base to trimming and J lost 6 bases; unmatched junction nucleotides: 0. The CDR3 is made up of 14 amino acids. The germline CDR1 and CDR2 sequences are MNHEY and SMNVEV (reference sequence).